This is a list of T cell receptor beta chains from one sample in a study of T-cell memory formation after mild COVID-19. Each CDR3 protein is one row after TCRdb ran MiXCR on the 5' RACE reads. The data hold approximately 210,000 distinct CDR3 sequences, with about 10% observed a single time. Sequenced: PBMCs or a T cell subset sorted from them (not recorded which). The source is a man between 18 and 29 years old who had mild COVID-19 (a few samples of this study predate the infection). Cell type and time point are not known. Both conserved end residues are part of each CDR3. D genes are given only for firm matches. The size of a clone is reported for some rows only, either as once, few or many, or as a class for expanded clones.

>-|TRBV7-3|few|TRBJ2-1
TGTGCCAGCAGCTTAATGGAGGCATCCTACAATGAGCAGTTCTTC
CASSLMEASYNEQFF
>-|TRBV3-1|-|TRBJ2-1
TGTGCCAGCAGCCAAGAGGGGCGGGGTGAGCAGTTCTTC
CASSQEGRGEQFF
>-|TRBV4-3|few|TRBJ1-2
TGCGCCAGCAGCCAAGCTGGTGCAGGGGAGGGTGGCTACACCTTC
CASSQAGAGEGGYTF
>-|TRBV6-2/TRBV6-3|few|TRBJ2-1
TGTGCCAGCAGTTACGGGGGTCAGTCTTCGGGGCAGTTCTTC
CASSYGGQSSGQFF
>-|TRBV5-1|-|TRBJ1-1
TGCGCCAGCAGCTTTATTACAGGGAGGAACACTGAAGCTTTCTTT
CASSFITGRNTEAFF
>-|TRBV20-1|-|TRBJ2-5
TGCAGTGCATCAGCTGATGTGGAGACCCAGTACTTC
CSASADVETQYF
>-|TRBV5-1|-|TRBJ1-2
TGCGCCAGCAGCTTGGCCGGAAGAGGGTCAGACTACACCTTC
CASSLAGRGSDYTF
>TRBD2|TRBV28|few|TRBJ2-1
TGTGCCAGCAAGGGGGCTAGCGGGAATTCCTACAATGAGCAGTTCTTC
CASKGASGNSYNEQFF
>-|TRBV27|few|TRBJ1-1
TGTGCCAGCAGTTCCGGTATTAAGGACACTGAAGCTTTCTTT
CASSSGIKDTEAFF
>TRBD1|TRBV7-6|-|TRBJ2-2
TGTGCCAGCAGTAACTGGGACAGCGGGGAGCTGTTTTTT
CASSNWDSGELFF
>-|TRBV7-2|few|TRBJ2-5
TGTGCCAGCAGCTTAGTTTGGGGGTTTGAAGAGACCCAGTACTTC
CASSLVWGFEETQYF
>-|TRBV6-8|-|TRBJ2-7
TGTGCCAGCAGTTATCCGCAGGGAAGTCGGCAGTACTTC
CASSYPQGSRQYF
>TRBD1|TRBV11-2|-|TRBJ2-7
TGTGCCAGCAGCACCTACAGGGGCCCGATATCCTACGAGCAGTACTTC
CASSTYRGPISYEQYF
>-|TRBV28|-|TRBJ2-7
TGTGCCACCGACGACACTGTTGACAGAGATTACGAGCAGTACTTC
CATDDTVDRDYEQYF
>-|TRBV21-1|-|TRBJ1-2
TGTGCCAGCAGCAAAGGGGCGGCGCGCTACACCTTC
CASSKGAARYTF
>-|TRBV5-1|few|TRBJ1-2
TGCGCCAGCAGCTCCGAGGGTTCCTATGGCTACACCTTC
CASSSEGSYGYTF
>-|TRBV12-3/TRBV12-4|few|TRBJ2-1
TGTGCCAGTTTAACGGGGGCGTACAATGAGCAGTTCTTC
CASLTGAYNEQFF